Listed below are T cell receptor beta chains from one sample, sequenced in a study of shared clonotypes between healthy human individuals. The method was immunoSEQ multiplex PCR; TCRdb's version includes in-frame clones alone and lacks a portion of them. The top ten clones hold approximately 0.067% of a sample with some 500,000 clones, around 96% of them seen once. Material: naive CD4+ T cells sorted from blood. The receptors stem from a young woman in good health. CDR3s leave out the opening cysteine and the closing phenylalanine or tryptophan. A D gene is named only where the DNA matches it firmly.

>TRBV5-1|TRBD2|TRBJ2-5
ASTLAGVKETQY
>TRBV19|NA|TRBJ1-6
ASSIGGRNSPLH
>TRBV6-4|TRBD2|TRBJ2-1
ASQERENGNEQF
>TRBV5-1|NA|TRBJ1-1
ASSSAAPNTEAF
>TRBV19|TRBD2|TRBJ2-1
ASSTGTSGNNEQF
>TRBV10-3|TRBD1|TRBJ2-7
AISLGTGGSYEQY
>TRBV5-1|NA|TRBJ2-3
ASSLGADTQY
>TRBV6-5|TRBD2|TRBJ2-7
ASGTSGYEQY
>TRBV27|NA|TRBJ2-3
ASSWLGPRSTDTQY
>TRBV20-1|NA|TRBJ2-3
SARDAPRQY
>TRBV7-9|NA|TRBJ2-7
ASSFFSRGVSSYEQY
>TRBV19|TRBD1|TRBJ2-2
ASIGLLGPNRGLGELF
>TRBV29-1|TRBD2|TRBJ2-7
SVKGGAGGSYEQY
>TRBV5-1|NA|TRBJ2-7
ASTPPPGRSYEQY
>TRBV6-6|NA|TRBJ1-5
ASTGSNSNQPQH
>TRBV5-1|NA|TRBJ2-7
ASSSVWPPYEQY
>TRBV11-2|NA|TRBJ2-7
ASSLMRSSYEQY
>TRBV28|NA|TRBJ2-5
ASSPPGPIAYLTQY
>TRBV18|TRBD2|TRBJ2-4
ASSPPSGRAAKNIQY
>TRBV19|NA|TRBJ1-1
ASSSGLNTEAF
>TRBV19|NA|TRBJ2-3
ASSMQGSNTQY
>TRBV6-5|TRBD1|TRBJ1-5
ASSKWGQNQPQH
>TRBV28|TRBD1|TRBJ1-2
ASSLDRVYGYT
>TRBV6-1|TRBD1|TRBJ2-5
ASRLTGGSQETQY
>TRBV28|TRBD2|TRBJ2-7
ASKPRLAVLEQY
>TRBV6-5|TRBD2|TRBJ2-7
ASSSPGLADYEQY
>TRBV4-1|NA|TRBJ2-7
ASGRTDSYEQY
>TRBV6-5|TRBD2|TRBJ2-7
ASSYTAGDYEQY
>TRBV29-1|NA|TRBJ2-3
SVAVSDTDTQY
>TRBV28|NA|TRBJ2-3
ASSSQGTDTQY
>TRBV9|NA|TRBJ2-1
ASSPDSYEQF
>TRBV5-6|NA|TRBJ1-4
ASSHSGTGEKLF
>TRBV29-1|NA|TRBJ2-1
SVELAHEQF
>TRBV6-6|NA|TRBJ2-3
ASSYSRARGGDTQY